This T cell receptor (beta chain) was obtained from a study of cytomegalovirus exposure and HLA in healthy donors. Study as a whole: Early released data comprised 75 million to 100 million unique TCRs from HLA-typed donors.

General study points: Later analysis demonstrated an association between a missense DCLRE1C variant and TCR beta V- and J-gene trimming.

PCR involved 60 Vbeta and 13 Jbeta primers. Study processing details: As a later analysis found, there were tens of millions of unique TCR beta chains, of which roughly 11 million were shared. Using immunoSEQ multiplex PCR, the repertoire was profiled, and TCRdb retains in-frame clones only, with some absent. From that table come the V and J calls and clone size; the DNA was used to work out D and trimming. The data contain 150,000 to 200,000 clones, roughly four fifths of them singletons. Turning to this clone: The antigen is not known.

Per germline, CDR1 LNHDA and CDR2 SQIVND (reference sequence). The V end was cut by 6 bases, the J end by 0 bases, with 14 bases between. The CDR3 totals 15 residues. These donors, healthy bone marrow donors, were studied. The specimen was PBMCs. The TCR comes from a girl aged 2-10 years in good health and CMV-seropositive. The chain uses TRBV19 and TRBJ1-1; tentative D call: TRBD1 (6 bases). The CDR3 DNA reads TGTGCCAGTAGGGCCACAGGGTACTTGAACACTGAAGCTTTCTTT. Its translation is CASRATGYLNTEAFF.